The 21 T cell receptor beta chains below all came from one sample that was sequenced in a study of shared clonotypes between healthy human individuals. The method was immunoSEQ multiplex PCR; TCRdb's version includes in-frame clones alone and lacks a portion of them. In the table there are around 1.5 million clones, approximately 98% of which are singletons. Specimen: naive CD4+ T cells sorted from blood. Subset reported: CD45RA+ positively selected. The receptors originated from a man aged 25 to 40 in good health.

The V call is TRBV5-8, the J call TRBJ2-7; no clear D. Germline V gives CDR1 SGHTS, CDR2 YDEGEE. The V gene lost 5 bases and the J gene lost 6 bases, with 6 bases spanning the gap. The CDR3 length is 10 residues. The DNA of the CDR3 is TGTGCCAGCAGATTAACCGAGCAGTACTTC. Amino acid sequence: CASRLTEQYF.

The V gene is TRBV5-1, the J gene TRBJ2-3; 13 bases line up with TRBD2. The CDR3 spans 17 residues. Germline V gene lookup returns CDR1 SGHRS and CDR2 YFSETQ. Trimming cost V 2 bases and J 1 base; bases outside gene matches: 4. The CDR3 loop is CASSFGLAGDRTDTQYF. The CDR3, as DNA: TGCGCCAGCAGCTTCGGACTAGCGGGAGATCGCACAGATACGCAGTATTTT.

The chain carries TRBV28 and TRBJ2-1; D is unclear. The V gene's germline CDR1 is MDHEN and CDR2 SYDVKM. V was cut by 6 bases and J by 2 bases, with 5 bases left in between. This CDR3 is built from 12 residues. The CDR3 DNA sequence: TGTGCCAGCAGAAGGGCCTACAATGAGCAGTTCTTC. It is translated as CASRRAYNEQFF. The variable domain in full, completed from reference TRBV28 and TRBJ2-1, reads DVKVTQSSRYLVKRTGEKVFLECVQDMDHENMFWYRQDPGLGLRLIYFSYDVKMKEKGDIPEGYSVSREKKERFSLILESASTNQTSMYLCASRRAYNEQFFGPGTRLTVL.

This chain joins TRBV18 and TRBJ2-7; 9 nucleotides line up with TRBD1. Germline trimming cut 4 bases from V and 4 bases from J; bases unmatched to any gene: 8. The CDR3 spans 15 residues. CDR1 KGHSH and CDR2 LQKENI come from the germline V gene. CDR3 in DNA: TGTGCCAGCTCACTTGGGACAGGGCGAGTTTACGAGCAGTACTTC. Translating it yields CASSLGTGRVYEQYF. The full variable domain, in which reference TRBV18 and TRBJ2-7 provide the parts outside the CDR3, is NAGVMQNPRHLVRRRGQEARLRCSPMKGHSHVYWYRQLPEEGLKFMVYLQKENIIDESGMPKERFSAEFPKEGPSILRIQQVVRGDSAAYFCASSLGTGRVYEQYFGPGTRLTVT.

The J gene is TRBJ2-1, the V gene TRBV29-1; D may match TRBD1 or TRBD2 (5 bases each). Germline CDR1 and CDR2: SQVTM and ANQGSEA. V was clipped by 7 bases and J by 0 bases, with 16 bases between them. This CDR3 contains 15 residues. CDR3 region: CSGGSRVSSYNEQFF. The DNA for the CDR3 is TGCAGCGGGGGGTCCAGGGTCAGCTCCTACAATGAGCAGTTCTTC.

Regarding this clone: Other nucleotide sequences in the sample specify the same CDR3. The rearrangement links TRBV5-4 to TRBJ2-7, with 8 bases fitting TRBD1. The trim removed 3 bases at V and 4 bases at J, leaving 6 bases unmatched. Germline CDR1 SGHNT, CDR2 YYREEE (reference sequence). There are 14 residues in the CDR3. CDR3 nucleotide sequence: TGTGCCAGCAGCTCCGGACAGGGCAGATACGAGCAGTACTTC. Residues: CASSSGQGRYEQYF.

V gene TRBV19 combines with J gene TRBJ1-5, with unresolved D. From germline, CDR1 is LNHDA and CDR2 SQIVND (reference sequence). This CDR3 region has 13 residues. Trimming removed 6 bases at V and 1 base at J, with 7 bases between. The CDR3 here is CASRGLSNQPQHF. The CDR3 DNA reads as TGTGCCAGTAGAGGGTTAAGCAATCAGCCCCAGCATTTT.

The rearrangement links TRBV15 to TRBJ2-7; D ambiguous. V dropped 0 bases and J dropped 3 bases, with 6 bases sitting between them. The CDR3 length is 13 residues. Germline CDR1 and CDR2: LNHNV and YYDKDF (reference sequence). This chain's CDR3 is CATSRERNYEQYF. The CDR3 DNA is TGTGCCACCAGCAGAGAGCGGAACTACGAGCAGTACTTC.

V is TRBV29-1 and J is TRBJ2-2, with D uncertain. Germline-derived CDR1 and CDR2 are SQVTM and ANQGSEA. V lost 7 bases, J lost 6 bases, and 21 bases lay in between. CDR3 length equals 15 residues. The CDR3 loop reads CSASFGPRSPGELFF. In nucleotides, the CDR3 is TGCAGCGCTTCTTTTGGCCCGAGGTCGCCCGGGGAGCTGTTTTTT.

Turning to this clone: In the same sample, other DNA sequences code for this CDR3. This chain connects TRBV18 to TRBJ2-1; no reliable D call. The V gene lost 3 bases and the J gene lost 3 bases, with 6 bases spanning the gap. Germline V gene lookup returns CDR1 KGHSH and CDR2 LQKENI. This CDR3 comprises 13 residues. The CDR3: CASSPPGYNEQFF. The CDR3 DNA is TGTGCCAGCTCACCCCCGGGCTACAATGAGCAGTTCTTC.

The rearrangement joins TRBV5-4 to TRBJ2-1, with D possibly TRBD2 on 5 matching bases. The germline gives CDR1 SGHNT, CDR2 YYREEE (reference sequence). Between the trimmed V and J ends, which lost 2 bases and 5 bases, there was a span of 14 bases. This CDR3 is 15 amino acids long. This CDR3 is CASSLGQRSHNEQFF. CDR3 DNA sequence: TGTGCCAGCAGCTTAGGTCAGCGGAGCCACAATGAGCAGTTCTTC.

V and J are TRBV10-3 and TRBJ1-3; TRBD1 matches at 10 bases. CDR3 length: 20 amino acids. V was clipped by 3 bases and J by 0 bases; unmatched bases: 14. Germline V CDR1 and CDR2: ENHRY, SYGVKD. CDR3 sequence (DNA): TGTGCCATCAGTGACTCCGTGACAGGGGGCCCTTTTGGCTCTGGAAACACCATATATTTT. This translates into CAISDSVTGGPFGSGNTIYF.

The chain employs TRBV29-1 and TRBJ2-7; TRBD2 aligns across 9 bases. V was pared by 5 bases and J by 2 bases, with 4 bases of the junction left unmatched. This CDR3 is built from 13 residues. Germline V lookup: CDR1 SQVTM, CDR2 ANQGSEA. The CDR3 loop is CSVSGRTTYEQYF. The CDR3, as DNA: TGCAGCGTTAGCGGGAGGACAACCTACGAGCAGTACTTC.

Concerning this clone: The junction departs from germline at one end; a sequencing error may be responsible. The rearrangement uses TRBV15 and TRBJ2-7; TRBD2 is a possible D gene (6 bases). There are 12 residues in the CDR3. The V gene's germline CDR1 is LNHNV and CDR2 YYDKDF (reference sequence). CDR3 loop: CATSRVGRDWDF. The CDR3 DNA is TGTGCCACCAGCAGAGTGGGACGGGACTGGGACTTC. Supplemented by reference TRBV15 and TRBJ2-7, the full variable domain reads DAMVIQNPRYQVTQFGKPVTLSCSQTLNHNVMYWYQQKSSQAPKLLFHYYDKDFNNEADTPDNFQSRRPNTSFCFLDIRSPGLGDTAMYLCATSRVGRDWDFGPGTRLTVT.

The genes are TRBV5-1 and TRBJ2-3; D remains ambiguous. The germline V gene encodes CDR1 SGHRS and CDR2 YFSETQ. The V and J ends lost 5 bases and 1 base respectively, with 11 bases between them. The CDR3 is 14 amino acids. Here the CDR3 reads CASSPSGRTDTQYF. CDR3 in DNA: TGCGCCAGCAGTCCCTCCGGGCGCACAGATACGCAGTATTTT.

This clone was detected once. The CDR3 spells CASSLRNVQETQYF. The CDR3 DNA reads TGTGCCAGCAGTTTGCGGAACGTACAAGAGACCCAGTACTTC. This chain joins TRBV28 and TRBJ2-5; D gene uncertain. Germline CDR1 and CDR2: MDHEN and SYDVKM. The CDR3 contains 14 residues. Trimming pared 3 bases from V and 2 bases from J, leaving 10 bases between.

The chain combines TRBV28 with TRBJ1-2, with D unclear. Between the trimmed V and J ends, which lost 0 bases and 7 bases, there was a span of 18 bases. The CDR3 has 16 residues. The V gene's germline CDR1 is MDHEN and CDR2 SYDVKM. CDR3 amino acids: CASSLWGPEKAAGYTF. For the CDR3, the DNA is TGTGCCAGCAGTTTATGGGGCCCGGAGAAGGCGGCTGGCTACACCTTC.

The chain joins TRBV4-1 to TRBJ1-1; D is unresolved. The CDR3 has 18 amino acids. With 1 base removed from V and 5 bases from J, the gap between germline ends came to 23 bases. Germline-derived CDR1 and CDR2 are MGHRA and YSYEKL. The CDR3 DNA reads as TGCGCCAGCAGCCAAGTGGGATCCGGTCGAGGTCTTAGGACTGAAGCTTTCTTT. Its protein is CASSQVGSGRGLRTEAFF.

The genes are TRBV5-1 and TRBJ2-7; D tentatively reads TRBD1 or TRBD2 (5 bases each). Trimming removed 0 bases from V and 4 bases from J, with 11 bases in between. Germline CDR1 and CDR2: SGHRS and YFSETQ. The CDR3 spans 14 residues. The CDR3, as DNA: TGCGCCAGCAGCTTGGCCGGGGCCCTATACGAGCAGTACTTC. Translated, it gives CASSLAGALYEQYF.

The chain employs TRBV7-8 and TRBJ2-5, with D uncertain. In germline, CDR1 is SGHVS, CDR2 FQNEAQ. This CDR3 has 12 amino acids. The ends were cut back, 5 bases at V and 2 bases at J, with 6 bases in the middle. The CDR3 nucleotides are TGTGCCAGCAGCCGAATACAAGAGACCCAGTACTTC. Its protein is CASSRIQETQYF.

V and J are TRBV14 and TRBJ2-1, with TRBD2 identical over 11 bases. The germline gives CDR1 SGHDN, CDR2 FVKESK. This CDR3 is built from 15 residues. The J segment lost 15 bases and the V segment lost 1 base, leaving 11 bases of the junction unmatched. The CDR3 loop reads CASSQAGTSGRLGFF. The CDR3, as DNA: TGTGCCAGCAGCCAAGCCGGCACTAGCGGGAGACTTGGGTTCTTC. The full variable domain, completed using reference TRBV14 and TRBJ2-1, is EAGVTQFPSHSVIEKGQTVTLRCDPISGHDNLYWYRRVMGKEIKFLLHFVKESKQDESGMPNNRFLAERTGGTYSTLKVQPAELEDSGVYFCASSQAGTSGRLGFFGPGTRLTVL.